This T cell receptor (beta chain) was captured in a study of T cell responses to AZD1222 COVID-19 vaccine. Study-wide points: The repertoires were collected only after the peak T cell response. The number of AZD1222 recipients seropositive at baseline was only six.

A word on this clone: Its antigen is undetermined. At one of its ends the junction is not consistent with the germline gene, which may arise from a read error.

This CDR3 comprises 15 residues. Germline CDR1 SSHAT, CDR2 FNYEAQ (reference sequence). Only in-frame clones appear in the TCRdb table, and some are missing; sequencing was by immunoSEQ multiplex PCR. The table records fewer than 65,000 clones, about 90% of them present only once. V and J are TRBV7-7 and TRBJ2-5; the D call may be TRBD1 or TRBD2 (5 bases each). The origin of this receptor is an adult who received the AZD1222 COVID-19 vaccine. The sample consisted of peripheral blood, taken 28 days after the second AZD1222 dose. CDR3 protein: CASSLGSIGGETQYF. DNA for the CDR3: TGTGCTAGCAGCTTAGGTTCTATTGGGGGTGAGACCCAGTACTTC.